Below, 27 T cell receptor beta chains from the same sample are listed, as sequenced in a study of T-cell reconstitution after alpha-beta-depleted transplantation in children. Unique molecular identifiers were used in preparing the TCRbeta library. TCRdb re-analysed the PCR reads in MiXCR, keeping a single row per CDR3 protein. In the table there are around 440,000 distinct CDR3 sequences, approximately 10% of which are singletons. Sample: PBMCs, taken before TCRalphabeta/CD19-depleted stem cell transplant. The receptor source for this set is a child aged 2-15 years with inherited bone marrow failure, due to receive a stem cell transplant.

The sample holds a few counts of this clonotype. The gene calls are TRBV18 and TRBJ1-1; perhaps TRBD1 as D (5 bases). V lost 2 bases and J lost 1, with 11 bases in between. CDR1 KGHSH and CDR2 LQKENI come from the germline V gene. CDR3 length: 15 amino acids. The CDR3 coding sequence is TGTGCCAGCTCACCAACGGGACGCCAGAACACTGAAGCTTTCTTT. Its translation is CASSPTGRQNTEAFF.

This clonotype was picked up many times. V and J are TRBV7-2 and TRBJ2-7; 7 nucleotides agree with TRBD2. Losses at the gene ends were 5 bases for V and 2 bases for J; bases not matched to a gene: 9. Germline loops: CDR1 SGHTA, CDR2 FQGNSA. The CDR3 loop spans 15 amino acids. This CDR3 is CASSLSGVGAYEQYF. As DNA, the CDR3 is TGTGCCAGCAGCCTAAGCGGGGTTGGCGCCTACGAGCAGTACTTC.

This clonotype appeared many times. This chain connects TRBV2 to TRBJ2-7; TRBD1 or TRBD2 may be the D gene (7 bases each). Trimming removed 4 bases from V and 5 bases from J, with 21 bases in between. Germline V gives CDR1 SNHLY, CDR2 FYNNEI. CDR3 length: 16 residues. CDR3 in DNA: TGTGCCAGCAGTGGCCCCAGGTGGGAGGGGGCCCACGAGCAGTACTTC. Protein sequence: CASSGPRWEGAHEQYF.

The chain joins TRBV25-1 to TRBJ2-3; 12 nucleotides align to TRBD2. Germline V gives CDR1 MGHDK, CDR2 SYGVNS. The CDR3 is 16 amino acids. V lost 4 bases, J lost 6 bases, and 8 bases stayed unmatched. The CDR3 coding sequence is TGTGCCAGCAGTGTAACACTAGCGGGAGGTTTGGATACGCAGTATTTT. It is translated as CASSVTLAGGLDTQYF.

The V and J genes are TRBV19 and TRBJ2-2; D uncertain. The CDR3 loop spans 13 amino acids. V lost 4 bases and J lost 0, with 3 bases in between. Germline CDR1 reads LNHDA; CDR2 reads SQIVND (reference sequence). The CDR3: CASSTANTGELFF. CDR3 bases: TGTGCCAGTAGTACGGCGAACACCGGGGAGCTGTTTTTT. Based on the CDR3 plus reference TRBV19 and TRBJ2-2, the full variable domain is DGGITQSPKYLFRKEGQNVTLSCEQNLNHDAMYWYRQDPGQGLRLIYYSQIVNDFQKGDIAEGYSVSREKKESFPLTVTSAQKNPTAFYLCASSTANTGELFFGEGSRLTVL.

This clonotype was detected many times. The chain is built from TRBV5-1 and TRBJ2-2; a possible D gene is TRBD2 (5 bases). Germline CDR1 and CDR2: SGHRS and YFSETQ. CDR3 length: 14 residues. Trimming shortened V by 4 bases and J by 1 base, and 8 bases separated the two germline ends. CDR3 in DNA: TGCGCCAGCAGCCCCACTAGGAACACCGGGGAGCTGTTTTTT. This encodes CASSPTRNTGELFF.

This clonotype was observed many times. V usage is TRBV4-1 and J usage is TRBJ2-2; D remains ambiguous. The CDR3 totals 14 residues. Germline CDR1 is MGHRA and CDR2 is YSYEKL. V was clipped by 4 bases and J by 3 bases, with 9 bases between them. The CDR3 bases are TGCGCCAGCAGCCCCAATGGGTACACCGGGGAGCTGTTTTTT. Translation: CASSPNGYTGELFF.

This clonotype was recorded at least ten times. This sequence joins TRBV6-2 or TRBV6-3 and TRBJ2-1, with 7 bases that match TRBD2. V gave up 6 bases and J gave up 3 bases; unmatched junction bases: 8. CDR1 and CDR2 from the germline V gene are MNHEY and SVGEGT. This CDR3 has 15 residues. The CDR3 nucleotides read TGTGCCAGCAGCTTCGGACTAGTTCTCTACAATGAGCAGTTCTTC. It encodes CASSFGLVLYNEQFF.

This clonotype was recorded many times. CDR3 DNA: TGTGCCAGCAGACCCCAGGGGACAGATACGCAGTATTTT. Translating gives CASRPQGTDTQYF. V is TRBV28 and J is TRBJ2-3; possible D gene TRBD1, 6 bases. The CDR3 spans 13 residues. Germline V gene lookup returns CDR1 MDHEN and CDR2 SYDVKM. V lost 6 bases, J lost 3 bases, and 10 bases lay in between.

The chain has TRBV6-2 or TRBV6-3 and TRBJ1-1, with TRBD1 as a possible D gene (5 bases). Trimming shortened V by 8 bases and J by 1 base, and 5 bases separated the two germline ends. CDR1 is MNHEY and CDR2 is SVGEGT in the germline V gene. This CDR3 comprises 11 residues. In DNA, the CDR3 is TGTGCCAGCGGGGGGAACACTGAAGCTTTCTTT. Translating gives CASGGNTEAFF.

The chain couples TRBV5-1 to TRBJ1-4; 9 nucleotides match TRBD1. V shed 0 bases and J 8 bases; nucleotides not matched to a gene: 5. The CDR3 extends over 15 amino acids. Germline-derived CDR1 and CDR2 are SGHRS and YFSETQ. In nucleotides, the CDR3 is TGCGCCAGCAGCTTGGGGGACAGGGTTGAGGAAAAACTGTTTTTT. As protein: CASSLGDRVEEKLFF.

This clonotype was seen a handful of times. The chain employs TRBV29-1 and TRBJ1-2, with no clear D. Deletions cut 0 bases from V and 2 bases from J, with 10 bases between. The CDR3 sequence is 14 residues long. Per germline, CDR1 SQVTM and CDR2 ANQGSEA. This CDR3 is CSVEDWRANYGYTF. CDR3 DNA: TGCAGCGTTGAAGATTGGAGGGCCAACTATGGCTACACCTTC.

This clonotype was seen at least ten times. The CDR3 is CASSLVDGDSYTF. DNA for the CDR3: TGCGCCAGCAGCTTGGTGGATGGAGATAGCTACACCTTC. The rearrangement uses TRBV5-1 and TRBJ1-2; unclear D gene. Germline V CDR1 and CDR2: SGHRS, YFSETQ. CDR3 length: 13 amino acids. V was cut by 0 bases and J by 9 bases, with 12 bases left in between.

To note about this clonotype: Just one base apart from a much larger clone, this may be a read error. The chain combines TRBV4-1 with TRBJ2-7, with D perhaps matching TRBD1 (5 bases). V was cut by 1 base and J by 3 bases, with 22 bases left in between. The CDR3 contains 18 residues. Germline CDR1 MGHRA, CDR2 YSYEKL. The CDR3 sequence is CASSQGGRVNFRFYEQYF. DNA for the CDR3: TGCGCCAGCAGCCAAGGAGGCAGGGTGAATTTTAGATTCTACGAGCAGTACTTC.

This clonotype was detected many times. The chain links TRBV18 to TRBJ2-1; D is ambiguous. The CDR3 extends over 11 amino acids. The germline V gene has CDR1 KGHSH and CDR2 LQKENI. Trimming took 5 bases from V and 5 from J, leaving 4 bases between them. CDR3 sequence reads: CASSVNNEQFF. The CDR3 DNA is TGTGCCAGCTCAGTGAACAATGAGCAGTTCTTC. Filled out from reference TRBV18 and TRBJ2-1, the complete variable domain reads NAGVMQNPRHLVRRRGQEARLRCSPMKGHSHVYWYRQLPEEGLKFMVYLQKENIIDESGMPKERFSAEFPKEGPSILRIQQVVRGDSAAYFCASSVNNEQFFGPGTRLTVL.

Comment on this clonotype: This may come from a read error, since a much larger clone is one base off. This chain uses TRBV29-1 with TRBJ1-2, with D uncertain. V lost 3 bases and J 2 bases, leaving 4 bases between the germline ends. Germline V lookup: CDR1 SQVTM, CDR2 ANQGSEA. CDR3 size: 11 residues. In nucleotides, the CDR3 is TGCAGCGTTGAGCTCAACTATGGCTACACCTTC. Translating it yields CSVELNYGYTF.

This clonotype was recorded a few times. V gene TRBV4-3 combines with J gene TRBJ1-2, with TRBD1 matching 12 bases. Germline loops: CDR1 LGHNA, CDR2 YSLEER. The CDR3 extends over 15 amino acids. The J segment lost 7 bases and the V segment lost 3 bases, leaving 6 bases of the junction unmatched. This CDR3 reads CASSQTGTGGFGYTF. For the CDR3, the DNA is TGCGCCAGCAGCCAGACCGGGACAGGGGGCTTTGGCTACACCTTC.

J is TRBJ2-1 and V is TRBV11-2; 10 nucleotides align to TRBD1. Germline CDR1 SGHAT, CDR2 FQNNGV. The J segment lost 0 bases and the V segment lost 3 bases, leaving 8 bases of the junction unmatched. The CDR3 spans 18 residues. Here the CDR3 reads CASSFPGTGAISYNEQFF. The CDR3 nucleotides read TGTGCCAGCAGCTTTCCCGGGACAGGGGCGATCTCCTACAATGAGCAGTTCTTC.

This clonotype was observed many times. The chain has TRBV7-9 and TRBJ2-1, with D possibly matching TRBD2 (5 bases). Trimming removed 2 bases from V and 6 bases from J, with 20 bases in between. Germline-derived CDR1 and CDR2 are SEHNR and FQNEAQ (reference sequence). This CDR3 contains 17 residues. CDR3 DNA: TGTGCCAGCAGCTTATTACGCTCGCGGGCGGGCGGCAATGAGCAGTTCTTC. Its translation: CASSLLRSRAGGNEQFF.

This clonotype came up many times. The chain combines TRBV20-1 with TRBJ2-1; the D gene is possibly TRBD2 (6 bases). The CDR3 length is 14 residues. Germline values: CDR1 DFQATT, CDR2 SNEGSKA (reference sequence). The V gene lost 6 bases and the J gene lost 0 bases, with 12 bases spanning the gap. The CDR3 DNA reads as TGCAGTGCCGGCGGGGAAAGCTCCTACAATGAGCAGTTCTTC. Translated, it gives CSAGGESSYNEQFF.

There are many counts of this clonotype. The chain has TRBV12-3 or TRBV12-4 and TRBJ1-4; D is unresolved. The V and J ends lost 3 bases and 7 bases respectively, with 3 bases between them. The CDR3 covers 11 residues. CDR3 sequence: CASSFGEKLFF. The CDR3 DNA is TGTGCCAGCAGTTTCGGTGAAAAACTGTTTTTT.

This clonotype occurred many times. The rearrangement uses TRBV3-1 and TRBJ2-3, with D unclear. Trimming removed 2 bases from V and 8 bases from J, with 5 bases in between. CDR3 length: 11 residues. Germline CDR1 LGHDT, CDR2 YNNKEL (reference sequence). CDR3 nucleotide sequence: TGTGCCAGCAGCCAATCGCGTACGCAGTATTTT. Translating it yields CASSQSRTQYF.

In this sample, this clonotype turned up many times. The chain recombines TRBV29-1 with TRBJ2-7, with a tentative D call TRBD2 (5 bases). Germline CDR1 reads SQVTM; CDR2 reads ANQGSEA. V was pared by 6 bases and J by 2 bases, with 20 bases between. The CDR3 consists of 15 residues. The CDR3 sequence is CSVVMPNSVAYEQYF. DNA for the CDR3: TGCAGCGTGGTCATGCCCAATAGCGTAGCCTACGAGCAGTACTTC.

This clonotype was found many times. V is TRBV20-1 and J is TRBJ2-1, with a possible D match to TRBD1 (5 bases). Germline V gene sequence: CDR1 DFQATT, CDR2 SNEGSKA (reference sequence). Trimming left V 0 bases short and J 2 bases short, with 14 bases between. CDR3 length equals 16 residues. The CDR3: CSARDRGVGTYNEQFF. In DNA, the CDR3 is TGCAGTGCTAGAGATAGGGGCGTGGGCACCTACAATGAGCAGTTCTTC.

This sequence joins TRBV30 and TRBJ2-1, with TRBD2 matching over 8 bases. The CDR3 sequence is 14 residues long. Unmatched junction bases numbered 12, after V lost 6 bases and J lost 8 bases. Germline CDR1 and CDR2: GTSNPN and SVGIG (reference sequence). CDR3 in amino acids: CACIPSGSGYEQFF. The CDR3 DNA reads TGTGCCTGCATCCCAAGCGGGAGCGGGTATGAGCAGTTCTTC.

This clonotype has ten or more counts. The CDR3 DNA reads TGCAGTGCTAGAGTGGGGGGGAGGACTGAAGCTTTCTTT. Translated, it gives CSARVGGRTEAFF. The chain carries TRBV20-1 and TRBJ1-1; D is perhaps TRBD1 (5 bases). CDR1 and CDR2 (germline): DFQATT, SNEGSKA (reference sequence). CDR3 size: 13 residues. V was cut by 1 base and J by 5 bases, with 11 bases left in between.

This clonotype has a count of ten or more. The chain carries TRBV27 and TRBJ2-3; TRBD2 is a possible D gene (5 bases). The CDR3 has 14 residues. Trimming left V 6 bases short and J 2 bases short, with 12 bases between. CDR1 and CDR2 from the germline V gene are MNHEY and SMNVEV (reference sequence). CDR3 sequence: CASRGGLHTDTQYF. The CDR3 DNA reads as TGTGCCAGCAGGGGCGGGTTGCACACAGATACGCAGTATTTT.